A single sample is the source of the 12 T cell receptor beta chains below, sequenced in a study of identical twins. A single record per CDR3 protein comes from TCRdb applying MiXCR to the 5' RACE reads. The data hold approximately 890,000 distinct CDR3 sequences, with roughly 12% observed a single time. In addition, the sample was reused for a study of yellow fever vaccine responses in identical twins.

The specimen was PBMCs. Receptors originate from a woman aged 18-35 years in good health.

This clonotype was seen many times. At one of its ends the junction is not consistent with the germline gene, which may arise from a read error. This chain connects TRBV5-1 to TRBJ2-2; D not resolved. Germline CDR1 reads SGHRS; CDR2 reads YFSETQ. This CDR3 is built from 12 residues. The CDR3: CASSWGTGELFF. CDR3 DNA: TGTGCCAGCAGTTGGGGAACCGGGGAGCTGTTTTTT.

This clonotype was observed a handful of times. V is TRBV29-1 and J is TRBJ2-1; 10 bases map to TRBD2. The CDR3 runs 15 residues. V lost 3 bases and J lost 5; bases outside the gene matches: 7. Germline CDR1 SQVTM, CDR2 ANQGSEA. CDR3: CSVDGLAGVDNEQFF. Here the CDR3 DNA reads TGCAGCGTTGACGGCCTAGCGGGGGTCGACAATGAGCAGTTCTTC.

The chain joins TRBV1 to TRBJ2-2; whether TRBD2, the table's D call, matches the DNA was not checked. TRBV1 is termed a pseudogene. CDR3 length: 19 residues. The CDR3 sequence is CTSSQRLADLSRGTGELFF. Written as DNA, the CDR3 is TGCACCAGCAGCCAGCGACTAGCGGACCTATCCCGGGGCACCGGGGAGCTGTTTTTT.

The chain links TRBV5-5 to TRBJ2-1; the match to TRBD1 covers 9 bases. Looked up from germline, CDR1 is SGHKS and CDR2 is YYEKEE (reference sequence). V dropped 4 bases and J dropped 0; count of bases not matched to a gene: 5. This CDR3 is 16 amino acids long. CDR3: CASSASQGASYNEQFF. CDR3 bases: TGTGCCAGCAGCGCATCACAGGGGGCCTCCTACAATGAGCAGTTCTTC.

The chain uses TRBV5-1 and TRBJ2-5, with D perhaps TRBD1 (6 bases). Trimming took off 5 bases at V and 2 bases at J, with 16 bases between the two ends. The CDR3 is made up of 15 amino acids. Germline loops: CDR1 SGHRS, CDR2 YFSETQ. This CDR3 is CASRPPEQGQETQYF. CDR3 DNA sequence: TGCGCCAGCAGGCCCCCGGAACAGGGTCAAGAGACCCAGTACTTC. Complete variable domain (other parts from reference TRBV5-1 and TRBJ2-5): KAGVTQTPRYLIKTRGQQVTLSCSPISGHRSVSWYQQTPGQGLQFLFEYFSETQRNKGNFPGRFSGRQFSNSRSEMNVSTLELGDSALYLCASRPPEQGQETQYFGPGTRLLVL.

This clonotype came up a few times. The chain carries TRBV3-1 and TRBJ1-2; tentative D call: TRBD1 (6 bases). The V gene lost 4 bases and the J gene lost 4 bases, with 13 bases spanning the gap. The CDR3 is 14 amino acids. Germline loops: CDR1 LGHDT, CDR2 YNNKEL (reference sequence). The CDR3 protein is CASSLQGRLYGYTF. CDR3 nucleotides: TGTGCCAGCAGCCTACAGGGACGCCTCTATGGCTACACCTTC.

The table lists this clonotype with a few counts. V and J are TRBV4-1 and TRBJ2-1; no clear D gene. This CDR3 is 17 amino acids long. Germline V lookup: CDR1 MGHRA, CDR2 YSYEKL. V lost 3 bases to trimming and J lost 0 bases, with 15 bases between them. CDR3 sequence reads: CASSQEPTASSYNEQFF. The CDR3 nucleotides are TGCGCCAGCAGCCAGGAGCCCACAGCGTCCTCCTACAATGAGCAGTTCTTC.

There are many counts of this clonotype. The chain joins TRBV20-1 to TRBJ1-6; D call uncertain. The CDR3 loop spans 16 amino acids. Between the trimmed V and J ends, which lost 0 bases and 0 bases, there was a span of 9 bases. CDR1 is DFQATT and CDR2 is SNEGSKA in the germline V gene (reference sequence). CDR3 in DNA: TGCAGTGCTAGAGACAAGGTTGGCTCCTATAATTCACCCCTCCACTTT. It translates to CSARDKVGSYNSPLHF.

The chain links TRBV27 to TRBJ1-1, with TRBD1 matching 9 bases. This CDR3 contains 17 residues. Losses at the gene ends were 6 bases for V and 1 base for J; bases not matched to a gene: 12. CDR1 and CDR2 (germline): MNHEY, SMNVEV (reference sequence). CDR3 amino acids: CASSPNRDRVGNTEAFF. CDR3 coding DNA: TGTGCCAGCAGCCCGAACCGGGACAGGGTGGGGAACACTGAAGCTTTCTTT.

This clonotype turned up a few times. The CDR3 DNA is TGCAGTGCGCTTAACTATGGCTACACCTTC. Protein product: CSALNYGYTF. The chain has TRBV20-1 and TRBJ1-2; D not certain. Germline CDR1 DFQATT, CDR2 SNEGSKA (reference sequence). The CDR3 sequence is 10 residues long. The V end was cut by 6 bases, the J end by 1 base, with 3 bases between.

This sequence joins TRBV5-1 and TRBJ2-1; possibly TRBD2 for D (6 bases). The CDR3 spans 15 residues. Germline V lookup: CDR1 SGHRS, CDR2 YFSETQ. The V end was cut by 0 bases, the J end by 8 bases, with 15 bases between. DNA of the CDR3: TGCGCCAGCAGCTTGGGCGGGACTGGTAGCGATGAGCAGTTCTTC. As protein: CASSLGGTGSDEQFF.

Only a few counts were recorded for this clonotype. The V gene is TRBV18, the J gene TRBJ2-3; tentative D call: TRBD1 (5 bases). The ends were cut back, 0 bases at V and 4 bases at J, with 8 bases in the middle. Germline CDR1 reads KGHSH; CDR2 reads LQKENI. The CDR3 has 14 residues. The CDR3 DNA reads as TGTGCCAGCTCACCACCAGGGGCACCAGATACGCAGTATTTT. It translates to CASSPPGAPDTQYF.